This TCR beta chain was identified in a study of PD-L1 blockade in urothelial cancer. Overall study context: When blood samples were assessed, the median T cell count was around 140,000. Overall study findings and caveats: Clones that were tumor-associated expanded more in the blood of durable-benefit patients at 3 weeks.

Points on this clone: What it binds is unknown.

The J segment lost 1 base and the V segment lost 1 base, leaving 4 bases of the junction unmatched. CDR3 length: 17 amino acids. Germline assignment: CDR1 PRHDT and CDR2 FYEKMQ (reference sequence). Patient sample counts ranged from 1 to 8, pretreatment and on-treatment. The table came from immunoSEQ multiplex PCR; TCRdb's copy has only in-frame clones and leaves some out. This sample has some 51,000 clones; around 86% occur once, and the top ten carry 15% to 20%. The sequence came from a man in his fifties or sixties with urothelial cancer. The chain joins TRBV13 to TRBJ2-2, with 9 positions matching TRBD2. The sample in question was PBMCs, obtained around atezolizumab (anti-PD-L1) treatment. Written as DNA, the CDR3 is TGTGCCAGCAGCTTAGTCAGACTAGCGGAGAACACCGGGGAGCTGTTTTTT. Its protein is CASSLVRLAENTGELFF.